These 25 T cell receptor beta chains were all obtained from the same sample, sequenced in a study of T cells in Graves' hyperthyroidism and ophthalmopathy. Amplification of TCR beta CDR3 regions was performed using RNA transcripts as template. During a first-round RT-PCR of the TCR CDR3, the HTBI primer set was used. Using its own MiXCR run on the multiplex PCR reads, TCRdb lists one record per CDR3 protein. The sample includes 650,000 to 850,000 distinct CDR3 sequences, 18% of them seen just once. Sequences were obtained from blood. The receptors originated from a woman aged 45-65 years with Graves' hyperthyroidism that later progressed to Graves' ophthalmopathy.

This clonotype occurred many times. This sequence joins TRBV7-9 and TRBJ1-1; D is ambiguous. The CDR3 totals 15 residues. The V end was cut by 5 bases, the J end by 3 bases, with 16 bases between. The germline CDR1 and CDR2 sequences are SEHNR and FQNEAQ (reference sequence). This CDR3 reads CASSPTAGFDTEAFF. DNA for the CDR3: TGTGCCAGCAGCCCAACGGCGGGCTTTGACACTGAAGCTTTCTTT.

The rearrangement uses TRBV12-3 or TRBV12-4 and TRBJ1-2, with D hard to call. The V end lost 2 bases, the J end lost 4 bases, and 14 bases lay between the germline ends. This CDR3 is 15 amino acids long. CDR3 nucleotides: TGTGCCAGCAGTTTAACAAACGGACCCTTCTATGGCTACACCTTC. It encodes CASSLTNGPFYGYTF.

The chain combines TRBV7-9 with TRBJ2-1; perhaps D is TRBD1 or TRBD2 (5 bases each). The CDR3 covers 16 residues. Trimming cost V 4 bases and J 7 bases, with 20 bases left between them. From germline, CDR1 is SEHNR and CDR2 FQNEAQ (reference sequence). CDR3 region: CASSSARGASWNEQFF. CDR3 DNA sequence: TGTGCCAGCAGCTCAGCCCGAGGGGCTAGTTGGAATGAGCAGTTCTTC. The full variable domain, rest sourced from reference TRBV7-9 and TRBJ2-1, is DTGVSQNPRHKITKRGQNVTFRCDPISEHNRLYWYRQTLGQGPEFLTYFQNEAQLEKSRLLSDRFSAERPKGSFSTLEIQRTEQGDSAMYLCASSSARGASWNEQFFGPGTRLTVL.

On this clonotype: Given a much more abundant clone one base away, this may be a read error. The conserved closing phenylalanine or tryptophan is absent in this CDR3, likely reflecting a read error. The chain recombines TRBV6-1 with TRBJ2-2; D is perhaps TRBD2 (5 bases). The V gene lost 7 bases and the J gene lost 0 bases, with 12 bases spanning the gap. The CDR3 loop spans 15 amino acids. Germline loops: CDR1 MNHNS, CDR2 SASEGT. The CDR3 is CASKGAGANTGELFL. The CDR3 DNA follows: TGTGCCAGCAAGGGTGCGGGCGCGAACACCGGGGAGCTGTTTCTT.

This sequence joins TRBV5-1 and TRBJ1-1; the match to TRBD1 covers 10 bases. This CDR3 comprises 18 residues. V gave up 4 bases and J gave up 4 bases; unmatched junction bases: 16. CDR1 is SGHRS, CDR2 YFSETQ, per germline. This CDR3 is CASSAGQGMYEGITEAFF. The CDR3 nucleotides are TGCGCCAGCAGCGCGGGACAGGGGATGTATGAGGGAATCACTGAAGCTTTCTTT.

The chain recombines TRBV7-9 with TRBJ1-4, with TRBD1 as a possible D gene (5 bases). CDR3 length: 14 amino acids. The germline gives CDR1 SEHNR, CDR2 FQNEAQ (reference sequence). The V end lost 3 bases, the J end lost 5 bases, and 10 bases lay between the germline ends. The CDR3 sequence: CASSFRGDNEKLFF. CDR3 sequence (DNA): TGTGCCAGCAGCTTTCGAGGGGACAATGAAAAACTGTTTTTT.

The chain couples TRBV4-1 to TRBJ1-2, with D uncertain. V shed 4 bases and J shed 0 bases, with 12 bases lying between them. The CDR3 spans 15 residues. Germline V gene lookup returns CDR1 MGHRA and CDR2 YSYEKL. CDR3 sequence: CASSRGLQTNYGYTF. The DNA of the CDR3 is TGCGCCAGCAGCCGAGGCCTACAGACTAACTATGGCTACACCTTC.

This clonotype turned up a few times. CDR3 amino acids: CASSQATGTGRKKLFF. CDR3 in DNA: TGCGCCAGCAGCCAGGCTACCGGGACAGGAAGGAAAAAACTGTTTTTT. The chain has TRBV4-1 and TRBJ1-4, with 8 bases lining up with TRBD1. After removal of 3 bases from V and 9 bases from J, the junction contained 12 bases not matched to a gene. CDR1 is MGHRA, CDR2 YSYEKL, per germline. The CDR3 consists of 16 residues.

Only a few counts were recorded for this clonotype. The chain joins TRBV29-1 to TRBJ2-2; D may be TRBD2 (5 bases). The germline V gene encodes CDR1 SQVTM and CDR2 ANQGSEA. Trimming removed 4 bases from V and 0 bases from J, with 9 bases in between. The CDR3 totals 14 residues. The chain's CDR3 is CSVVGGANTGELFF. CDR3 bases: TGCAGCGTTGTCGGAGGAGCGAACACCGGGGAGCTGTTTTTT.

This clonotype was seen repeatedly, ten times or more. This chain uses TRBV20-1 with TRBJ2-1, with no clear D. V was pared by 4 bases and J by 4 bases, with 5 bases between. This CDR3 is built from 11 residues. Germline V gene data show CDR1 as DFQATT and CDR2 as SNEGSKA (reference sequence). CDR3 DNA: TGCAGTGCTAATGAATACAATGAGCAGTTCTTC. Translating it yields CSANEYNEQFF.

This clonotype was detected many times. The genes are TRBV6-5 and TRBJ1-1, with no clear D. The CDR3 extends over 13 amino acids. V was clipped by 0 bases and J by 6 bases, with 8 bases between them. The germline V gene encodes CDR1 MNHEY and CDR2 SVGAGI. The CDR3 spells CASSYSRGSEAFF. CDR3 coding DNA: TGTGCCAGCAGTTACTCGAGAGGGTCTGAAGCTTTCTTT.

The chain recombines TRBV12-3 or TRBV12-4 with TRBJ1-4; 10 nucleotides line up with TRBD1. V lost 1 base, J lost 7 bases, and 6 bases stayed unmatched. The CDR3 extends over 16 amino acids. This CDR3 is CASSLGGTGVAEKLFF. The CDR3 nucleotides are TGTGCCAGCAGTTTAGGAGGGACAGGGGTGGCTGAAAAACTGTTTTTT.

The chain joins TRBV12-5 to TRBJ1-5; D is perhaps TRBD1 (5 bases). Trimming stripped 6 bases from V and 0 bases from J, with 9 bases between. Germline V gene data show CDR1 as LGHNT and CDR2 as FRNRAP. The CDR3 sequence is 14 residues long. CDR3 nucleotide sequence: TGTGCTAGTGGCGGGGACGATAGCAATCAGCCCCAGCATTTT. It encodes CASGGDDSNQPQHF.

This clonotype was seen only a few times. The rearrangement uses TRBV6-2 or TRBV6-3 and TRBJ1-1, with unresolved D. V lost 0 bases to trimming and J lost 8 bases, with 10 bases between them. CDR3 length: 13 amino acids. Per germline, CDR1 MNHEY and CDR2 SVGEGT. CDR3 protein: CASSYSNRREAFF. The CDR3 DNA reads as TGTGCCAGCAGTTACTCGAATCGCAGGGAAGCTTTCTTT.

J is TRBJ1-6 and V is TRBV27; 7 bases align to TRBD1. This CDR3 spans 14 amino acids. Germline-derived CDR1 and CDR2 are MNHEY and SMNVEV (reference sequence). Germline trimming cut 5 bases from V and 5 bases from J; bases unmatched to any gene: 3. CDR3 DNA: TGTGCCAGCAGTGAGGGACAGAATAATTCACCCCTCCACTTT. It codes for CASSEGQNNSPLHF.

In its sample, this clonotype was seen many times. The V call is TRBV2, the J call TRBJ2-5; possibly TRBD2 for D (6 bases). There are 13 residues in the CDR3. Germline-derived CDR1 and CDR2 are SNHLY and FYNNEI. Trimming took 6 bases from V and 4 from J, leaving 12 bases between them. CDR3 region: CASREGFLETQYF. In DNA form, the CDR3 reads TGTGCCAGCAGGGAGGGGTTCTTAGAGACCCAGTACTTC.

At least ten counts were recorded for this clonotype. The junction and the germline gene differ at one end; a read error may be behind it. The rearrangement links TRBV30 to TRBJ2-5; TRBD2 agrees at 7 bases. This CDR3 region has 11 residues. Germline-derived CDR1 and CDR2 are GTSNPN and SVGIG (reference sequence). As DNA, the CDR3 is TGCGGGGGGACCTTCCAAGAGACCCAGTACTTC. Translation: CGGTFQETQYF.

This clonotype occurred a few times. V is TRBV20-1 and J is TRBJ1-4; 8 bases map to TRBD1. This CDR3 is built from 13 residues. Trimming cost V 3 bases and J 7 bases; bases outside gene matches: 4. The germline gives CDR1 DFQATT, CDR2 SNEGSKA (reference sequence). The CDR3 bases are TGCAGTGCTAGTCAGGGGGCGCGTGAAAAACTGTTTTTT. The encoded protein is CSASQGAREKLFF.

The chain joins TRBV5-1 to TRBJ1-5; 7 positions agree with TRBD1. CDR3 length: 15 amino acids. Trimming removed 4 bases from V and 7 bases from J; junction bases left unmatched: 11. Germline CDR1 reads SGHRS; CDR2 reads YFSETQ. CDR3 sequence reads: CASSLLGAGGQPQHF. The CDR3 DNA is TGCGCCAGCAGCCTACTGGGTGCAGGGGGACAGCCCCAGCATTTT. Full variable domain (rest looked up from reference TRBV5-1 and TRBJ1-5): KAGVTQTPRYLIKTRGQQVTLSCSPISGHRSVSWYQQTPGQGLQFLFEYFSETQRNKGNFPGRFSGRQFSNSRSEMNVSTLELGDSALYLCASSLLGAGGQPQHFGDGTRLSIL.

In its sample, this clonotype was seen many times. This CDR3 is CASSQDRGRPNEKLFF. The CDR3 DNA reads TGTGCCAGCAGCCAAGACAGGGGGCGACCTAATGAAAAACTGTTTTTT. The gene calls are TRBV3-1 and TRBJ1-4; 8 nucleotides align to TRBD1. Trimming cost V 0 bases and J 3 bases; bases outside gene matches: 3. Germline CDR1 reads LGHDT; CDR2 reads YNNKEL (reference sequence). The CDR3 extends over 16 amino acids.

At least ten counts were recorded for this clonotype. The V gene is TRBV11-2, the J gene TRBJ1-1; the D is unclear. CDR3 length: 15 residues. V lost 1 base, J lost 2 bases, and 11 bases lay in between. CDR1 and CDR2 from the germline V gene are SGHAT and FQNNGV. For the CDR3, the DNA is TGTGCCAGCAGCTTAGTTGGTCGAGCCAACACTGAAGCTTTCTTT. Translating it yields CASSLVGRANTEAFF. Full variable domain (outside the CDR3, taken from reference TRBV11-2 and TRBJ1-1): EAGVAQSPRYKIIEKRQSVAFWCNPISGHATLYWYQQILGQGPKLLIQFQNNGVVDDSQLPKDRFSAERLKGVDSTLKIQPAKLEDSAVYLCASSLVGRANTEAFFGQGTRLTVV.

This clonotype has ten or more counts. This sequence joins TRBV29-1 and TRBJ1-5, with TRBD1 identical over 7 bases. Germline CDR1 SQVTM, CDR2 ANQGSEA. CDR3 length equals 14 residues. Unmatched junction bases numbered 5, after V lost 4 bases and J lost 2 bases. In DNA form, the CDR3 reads TGCAGCGTTGGACAGGGAGAGGGCAATCAGCCCCAGCATTTT. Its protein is CSVGQGEGNQPQHF.

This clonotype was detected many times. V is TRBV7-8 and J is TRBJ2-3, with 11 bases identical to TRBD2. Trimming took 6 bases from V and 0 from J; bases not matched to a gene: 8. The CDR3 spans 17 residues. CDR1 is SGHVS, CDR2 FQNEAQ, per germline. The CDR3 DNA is TGTGCCAGCAGGACACTAGCGGGGGCGATTAGCACAGATACGCAGTATTTT. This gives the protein CASRTLAGAISTDTQYF. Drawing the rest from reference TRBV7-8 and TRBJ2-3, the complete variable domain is GAGVSQSPRYKVAKRGQDVALRCDPISGHVSLFWYQQALGQGPEFLTYFQNEAQLDKSGLPSDRFFAERPEGSVSTLKIQRTQQEDSAVYLCASRTLAGAISTDTQYFGPGTRLTVL.

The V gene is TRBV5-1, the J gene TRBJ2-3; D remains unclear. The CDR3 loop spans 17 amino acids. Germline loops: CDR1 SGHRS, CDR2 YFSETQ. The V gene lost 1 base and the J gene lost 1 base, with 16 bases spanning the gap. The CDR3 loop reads CASSLPGWRAGTDTQYF. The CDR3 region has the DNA TGCGCCAGCAGCTTGCCCGGCTGGAGAGCCGGCACAGATACGCAGTATTTT.

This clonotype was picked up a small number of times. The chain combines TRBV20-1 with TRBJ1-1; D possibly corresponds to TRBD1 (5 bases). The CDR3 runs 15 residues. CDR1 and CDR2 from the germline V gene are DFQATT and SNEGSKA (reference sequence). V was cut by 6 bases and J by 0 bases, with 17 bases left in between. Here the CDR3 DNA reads TGCAGTGCCCCCGACCCTCTCAGGGTGAACACTGAAGCTTTCTTT. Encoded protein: CSAPDPLRVNTEAFF.